This record covers a single TCR beta chain. With 5 bases removed from V and 4 bases from J, the gap between germline ends came to 20 bases. The CDR3 contains 16 residues. Germline V CDR1 and CDR2: SNHLY, FYNNEI. Treatment noted: 15 to 20 received Ad26.COV2.S at low or high dose, single or two shots; 5 received placebo; per-sample allocation not given. Collection of the samples took place on day 63 after the first injection of vaccine or placebo. TCRdb's table, derived via immunoSEQ multiplex PCR, lists solely in-frame clones and lacks some. The sample contains 300,000 to 400,000 clones, 75% to 90% of which appear only once. This entry belongs to a study of Ad26.COV2.S vaccination and SARS-CoV-2 variants.

The sample was peripheral blood, taken in a trial of Ad26.COV2.S vaccine versus placebo. The TCR originated in a person aged 18-65 years who received the Ad26.COV2.S COVID-19 vaccine or a placebo. This chain joins TRBV2 and TRBJ1-1; D is perhaps TRBD1 (6 bases). CDR3 protein: CASSYLKQGWGTEAFF. The CDR3 region has the DNA TGTGCCAGCAGTTACCTTAAACAGGGATGGGGCACTGAAGCTTTCTTT.